These T cell receptor beta chains were read from a single sample in a study of beta chain features in type 1 diabetes. Method: immunoSEQ multiplex PCR; TCRdb's copy keeps in-frame clones and lacks some. Among roughly 100,000 clones listed, 25% to 30% were seen once. Input material: central memory CD4+ T cells from blood. The receptors stem from a woman aged 18-29 years with type 1 diabetes. Each CDR3 is given with its conserved first and last residue. The order of the fields is D gene, clone size, CDR3 length, J gene, V gene, CDR3 protein, CDR3 DNA. D genes are given only for firm matches. The listing skips clone size in some rows; elsewhere it reads once, few, many or a size class.

TRBD1 | - | 16 | TRBJ1-4 | TRBV27 | CASSPTRGAGQGKLFF | TGTGCCAGCAGCCCAACCCGGGGGGCGGGACAGGGCAAACTGTTTTTT
- | - | 13 | TRBJ1-4 | TRBV30 | CAWSDRVGEKLFF | TGTGCCTGGAGTGACAGGGTCGGGGAAAAACTGTTTTTT
TRBD2 | few | 16 | TRBJ2-1 | TRBV27 | CASSSSGRLSYNEQFF | TGTGCCAGCAGTTCCAGCGGGAGGTTGTCCTACAATGAGCAGTTCTTC
- | few | 13 | TRBJ1-1 | TRBV7-3 | CASSTQGGTEAFF | TGTGCCAGCAGCACCCAAGGAGGCACTGAAGCTTTCTTT
- | - | 12 | TRBJ2-3 | TRBV10-1 | CASSTSTDTQYF | TGCGCCAGCAGTACTAGCACAGATACGCAGTATTTT
TRBD2 | - | 14 | TRBJ2-1 | TRBV6-6 | CASSTPLAGGEQFF | TGTGCCAGCAGTACCCCCCTAGCGGGTGGGGAGCAGTTCTTC
TRBD1 | - | 15 | TRBJ2-4 | TRBV2 | CASERTGEPKNIQYF | TGTGCCAGCGAGAGGACAGGGGAACCCAAAAACATTCAGTACTTC
- | - | 14 | TRBJ2-1 | TRBV6-1 | CASSEGPQVVRQFF | TGTGCCAGCAGTGAAGGCCCCCAGGTAGTACGGCAGTTCTTC
TRBD1 | - | 15 | TRBJ2-1 | TRBV6-6 | CASSPPGQGRNEQFF | TGTGCCAGCAGCCCACCGGGACAGGGAAGAAATGAGCAGTTCTTC
TRBD1 | - | 15 | TRBJ2-7 | TRBV28 | CASSSTGGYSYEQYF | TGTGCCAGCAGTTCGACAGGGGGGTACTCCTACGAGCAGTACTTC
TRBD2 | once | 13 | TRBJ2-5 | TRBV11-3 | CASSLAGGETQYF | TGTGCCAGCAGCTTAGCCGGGGGGGAGACCCAGTACTTC
- | - | 15 | TRBJ2-7 | TRBV18 | CASSPPRGSSYEQYF | TGTGCCAGCTCACCACCCCGAGGGAGCTCCTACGAGCAGTACTTC
- | few | 16 | TRBJ2-3 | TRBV11-2 | CASSLGDSTHTDTQYF | TGTGCCAGCAGCTTAGGGGACTCTACTCACACAGATACGCAGTATTTT
- | - | 14 | TRBJ2-3 | TRBV2 | CASSGLSGIDTQYF | TGTGCCAGCAGCGGACTTAGCGGCATAGATACGCAGTATTTT
TRBD2 | few | 15 | TRBJ2-1 | TRBV18 | CASSPPGLANYEQFF | TGTGCCAGCTCACCACCCGGACTAGCGAACTATGAGCAGTTCTTC
- | few | 16 | TRBJ2-3 | TRBV9 | CASNRGGRTAQVTQYF | TGTGCCAGCAATAGAGGGGGACGGACAGCCCAGGTTACGCAGTATTTT
- | few | 16 | TRBJ1-2 | TRBV29-1 | CSVDTGSWGTSYGYTF | TGCAGCGTCGACACAGGGAGCTGGGGTACGAGCTATGGCTACACCTTC
TRBD1 | - | 15 | TRBJ1-2 | TRBV19 | CASSPVDRSRSGYTF | TGTGCCAGTAGTCCCGTGGACAGGTCTAGAAGTGGCTACACCTTC
- | - | 14 | TRBJ1-2 | TRBV5-6 | CASSLAAGGSSYTF | TGTGCCAGCAGCTTGGCAGCGGGGGGGAGCAGCTACACCTTC
- | - | 13 | TRBJ1-1 | TRBV29-1 | CSVGDRRNTEAFF | TGCAGCGTCGGTGACAGGAGAAACACTGAAGCTTTCTTT
TRBD2 | few | 15 | TRBJ2-2 | TRBV6-1 | CASSGGLAGAGELFF | TGTGCCAGCAGTGGGGGACTAGCGGGAGCCGGGGAGCTGTTTTTT